This paragraph reports one T cell receptor beta chain. Its antigen remains unknown. The sample comes from a study of cytomegalovirus exposure and HLA in healthy donors. Whole-study findings and limits: Listed as cytomegalovirus-associated were roughly 180 TCR beta chains. A later analysis showed that HLA-associated TCR beta chains had undergone more clonal expansion than equally common others.

Germline CDR1 reads KGHSH; CDR2 reads LQKENI. V was cut by 2 bases and J by 7 bases, with 3 bases left in between. The CDR3 covers 11 residues. Use of 60 Vbeta and 13 Jbeta primers characterized the PCR. The data were produced by immunoSEQ multiplex PCR, yet TCRdb's version contains in-frame clones alone and is incomplete. The data hold about 160,000 clones, with approximately 80% observed a single time. This chain uses TRBV18 with TRBJ2-1, with D unresolved. The receptor's source is a man aged 25-45 years in good health and CMV-seronegative. The sample consisted of PBMCs. The CDR3 DNA reads TGTGCCAGCTCACCAATAAATGAGCAGTTCTTC. This encodes CASSPINEQFF. The whole variable domain, remainder taken from reference TRBV18 and TRBJ2-1, is NAGVMQNPRHLVRRRGQEARLRCSPMKGHSHVYWYRQLPEEGLKFMVYLQKENIIDESGMPKERFSAEFPKEGPSILRIQQVVRGDSAAYFCASSPINEQFFGPGTRLTVL.